Listed below are T cell receptor beta chains from one sample, sequenced in a study of blood T cell repertoires in COVID-19. Generated by immunoSEQ multiplex PCR, the TCRdb table keeps only in-frame clones and is missing some. This table holds fewer than 200,000 clones, around 87% found once. Sequenced sample: peripheral blood. These receptors were obtained from a woman aged 70 to 79 with COVID-19, enrolled during active disease. Both conserved end residues are part of each CDR3. A D gene is named only where the DNA matches it firmly. Not every row has a clone size; where given, it reads once, few, many or a size class.

J | V | size | D | DNA | CDR3
TRBJ2-4 | TRBV15 | few | . | TGTGCCACCACCAACACCGGGAAGTACATTCAGTACTTC | CATTNTGKYIQYF
TRBJ1-5 | TRBV19 | . | . | TGTGCCAGTAGTATAGACAGGGTAGGGCAGCCCCAGCATTTT | CASSIDRVGQPQHF
TRBJ2-7 | TRBV10-3 | . | . | TGTGCCATCCTCTCTGGCGCAGGGGTTTTCCACGAGCAGTACTTC | CAILSGAGVFHEQYF
TRBJ2-5 | TRBV12-3/TRBV12-4 | . | . | TGTGCCAGCGGGGGACTGGTTGAGACCCAGTACTTC | CASGGLVETQYF
TRBJ2-1 | TRBV7-2 | once | TRBD2 | TGTGCCAGCAGCTTACTAGCGGGCCGCTCCTACAATGAGCAGTTCTTC | CASSLLAGRSYNEQFF
TRBJ2-7 | TRBV15 | . | TRBD2 | TGTGCCACCAGCAGAGATACATTAGCGGGAGGGGACTACTCCTACGAGCAGTACTTC | CATSRDTLAGGDYSYEQYF
TRBJ1-5 | TRBV19 | . | TRBD1 | TGTGCCAGTAGTCCGGGACAGATCAATCAGCCCCAGCATTTT | CASSPGQINQPQHF
TRBJ1-2 | TRBV5-1 | . | TRBD1 | TGCGCCAGCAGCTTGGAGGGGGCGGGCTATGGCTACACCTTC | CASSLEGAGYGYTF
TRBJ2-1 | TRBV2 | . | TRBD2 | TGTGCCAGCCGACTAGCGGGAGGAAGTGAGCAGTTCTTC | CASRLAGGSEQFF
TRBJ2-5 | TRBV28 | . | TRBD2 | TGTGCCAGCACACCCGGACGCGGGGGAGAGACCCAGTACTTC | CASTPGRGGETQYF